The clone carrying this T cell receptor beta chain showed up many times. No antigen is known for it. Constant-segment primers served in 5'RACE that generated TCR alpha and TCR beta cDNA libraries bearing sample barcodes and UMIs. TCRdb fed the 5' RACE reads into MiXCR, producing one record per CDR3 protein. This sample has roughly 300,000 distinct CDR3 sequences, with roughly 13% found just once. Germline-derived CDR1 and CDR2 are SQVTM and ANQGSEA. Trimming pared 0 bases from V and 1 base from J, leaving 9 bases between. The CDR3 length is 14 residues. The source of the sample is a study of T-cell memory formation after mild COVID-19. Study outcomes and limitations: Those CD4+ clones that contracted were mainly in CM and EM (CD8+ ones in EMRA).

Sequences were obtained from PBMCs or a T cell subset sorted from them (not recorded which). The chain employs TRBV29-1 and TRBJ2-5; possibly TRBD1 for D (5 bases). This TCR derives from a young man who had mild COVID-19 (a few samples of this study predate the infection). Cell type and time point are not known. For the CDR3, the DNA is TGCAGCGTTGAAGATTGGGGCTTCCAAGAGACCCAGTACTTC. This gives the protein CSVEDWGFQETQYF.